The rows below give T cell receptor beta chains drawn from one sample of a study of blood T cell repertoires in COVID-19. The data were produced by immunoSEQ multiplex PCR, yet TCRdb's version contains in-frame clones alone and is incomplete. The sample lists a few hundred thousand clones, more than 75% occurring once. The sample taken for sequencing was PBMCs or T cells enriched from blood (not recorded which). The receptors shown here come from a woman under 30 who had recovered from COVID-19. The CDR3 runs from the conserved cysteine through the conserved F or W. A D gene is named only where the DNA matches it firmly. Clone size is stated in some rows and not others, as once, few, many or a class when expanded.

>NA|NA|TRBJ1-1|18|TRBV28
CASSLDPYRVLEHTEAFF
TGTGCCAGCAGTCTCGACCCCTACAGGGTTCTAGAACACACTGAAGCTTTCTTT
>NA|TRBD1|TRBJ2-7|15|TRBV3-1/TRBV3-2
CASSQGGQGSSEQYF
TGTGCCAGCAGCCAAGGAGGACAGGGTAGTAGCGAGCAGTACTTC
>NA|NA|TRBJ2-1|16|TRBV19
CASSALGQGGYNEQFF
TGTGCCAGTAGTGCCCTCGGTCAGGGGGGATACAATGAGCAGTTCTTC
>NA|TRBD2|TRBJ2-1|17|TRBV28
CASSSSSGGGGYNEQFF
TGTGCCAGCAGTTCGTCTTCGGGGGGAGGTGGCTACAATGAGCAGTTCTTC
>NA|NA|TRBJ1-5|14|TRBV21-1
CASGTDRVGQPQHF
TGTGCCAGCGGAACGGACAGGGTAGGACAGCCCCAGCATTTT
>few|TRBD2|TRBJ2-1|18|TRBV19
CASSKTSGRAGKHDEQFF
TGTGCCAGTAGTAAGACTAGCGGGAGGGCCGGAAAGCACGATGAGCAGTTCTTC
>NA|NA|TRBJ2-5|13|TRBV18
CASSQGTQETQYF
TGTGCCAGCTCCCAGGGAACACAAGAGACCCAGTACTTC
>NA|NA|TRBJ2-2|14|TRBV6-6
CASAKEPNTGELFF
TGTGCCAGCGCTAAAGAACCTAACACCGGGGAGCTGTTTTTT
>few|TRBD1|TRBJ2-1|12|TRBV3-1/TRBV3-2
CASSLRDREQFF
TGTGCCAGCAGCCTCCGGGACAGGGAGCAGTTCTTC
>NA|NA|TRBJ2-5|15|TRBV7-6
CASSLAAAYQETQYF
TGTGCCAGCAGCTTAGCAGCGGCTTACCAAGAGACCCAGTACTTC
>NA|NA|TRBJ1-2|13|TRBV11-2
CASSLAQGWGYTF
TGTGCCAGCAGCTTAGCGCAGGGATGGGGCTACACCTTC
>few|TRBD1|TRBJ1-2|19|TRBV5-5
CASSQHSTGQGRQRDGYTF
TGTGCCAGCAGCCAACATTCTACGGGACAGGGGCGCCAACGGGATGGCTACACCTTC
>NA|TRBD2|TRBJ2-5|15|TRBV10-3
CAISSGTSGQETQYF
TGTGCCATCAGTTCCGGGACTAGCGGACAAGAGACCCAGTACTTC
>NA|NA|TRBJ1-1|11|TRBV5-1
CASSRGAEPFF
TGCGCCAGCAGCCGGGGGGCCGAACCTTTCTTT
>NA|TRBD1|TRBJ1-1|17|TRBV24-1
CATRSGTGMGSNTEAFF
TGTGCCACTCGGTCCGGGACAGGGATGGGCTCGAACACTGAAGCTTTCTTT
>NA|NA|TRBJ1-3|15|TRBV5-1
CASSRYPGQQNTIYF
TGCGCCAGCAGTAGATACCCGGGACAACAAAACACCATATATTTT
>NA|NA|TRBJ1-2|14|TRBV7-9
CASIVWGTNYGYTF
TGTGCCAGCATCGTATGGGGCACTAACTATGGCTACACCTTC
>NA|NA|TRBJ2-5|14|TRBV14
CASSHRQYQETQYF
TGTGCCAGCAGCCACAGGCAGTACCAAGAGACCCAGTACTTC
>NA|NA|TRBJ1-6|19|TRBV7-8
CASSSKIQGGSSYNSPLHF
TGTGCCAGCAGTTCTAAGATACAGGGAGGGAGCTCCTATAATTCACCCCTCCACTTT
>NA|TRBD1|TRBJ1-2|14|TRBV5-3
CARGRDRVRHGYTF
TGTGCGAGGGGCCGGGACAGGGTGCGCCATGGCTACACCTTC
>NA|NA|TRBJ1-5|14|TRBV10-2
CASSEQGSNQPQHF
TGCGCCAGCAGTGAACAGGGTAGCAATCAGCCCCAGCATTTT
>NA|TRBD1|TRBJ1-5|14|TRBV2
CASRDRESIQPQHF
TGTGCCAGCCGGGACAGGGAGAGCATTCAGCCCCAGCATTTT
>few|TRBD1|TRBJ1-4|15|TRBV9
CASNPRGADGEKLFF
TGTGCCAGCAACCCCAGGGGGGCCGATGGCGAAAAACTGTTTTTT
>few|NA|TRBJ2-7|15|TRBV27
CASSLSINGAYEQYF
TGTGCCAGCAGTTTATCCATAAACGGGGCCTACGAGCAGTACTTC
>once|TRBD2|TRBJ2-3|17|TRBV13
CASSSPSSGRETDTQYF
TGTGCCAGCAGCTCCCCCTCTAGCGGGAGGGAGACAGATACGCAGTATTTT